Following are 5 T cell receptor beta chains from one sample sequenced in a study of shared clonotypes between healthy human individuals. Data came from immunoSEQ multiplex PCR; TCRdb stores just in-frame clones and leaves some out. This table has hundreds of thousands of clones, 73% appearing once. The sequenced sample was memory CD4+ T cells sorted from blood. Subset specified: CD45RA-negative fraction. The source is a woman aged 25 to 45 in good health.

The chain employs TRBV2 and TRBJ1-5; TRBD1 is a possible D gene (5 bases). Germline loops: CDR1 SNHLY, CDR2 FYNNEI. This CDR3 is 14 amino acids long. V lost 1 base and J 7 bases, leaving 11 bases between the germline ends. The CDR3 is CASSEGVGGQPQHF. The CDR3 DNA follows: TGTGCCAGCAGTGAAGGTGTCGGGGGACAGCCCCAGCATTTT.

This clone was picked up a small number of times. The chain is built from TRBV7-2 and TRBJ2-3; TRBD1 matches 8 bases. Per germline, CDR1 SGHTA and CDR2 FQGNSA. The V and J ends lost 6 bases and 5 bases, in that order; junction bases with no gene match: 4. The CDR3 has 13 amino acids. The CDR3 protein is CASSQGAKDTQYF. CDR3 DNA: TGTGCCAGCAGTCAGGGGGCCAAAGATACGCAGTATTTT.

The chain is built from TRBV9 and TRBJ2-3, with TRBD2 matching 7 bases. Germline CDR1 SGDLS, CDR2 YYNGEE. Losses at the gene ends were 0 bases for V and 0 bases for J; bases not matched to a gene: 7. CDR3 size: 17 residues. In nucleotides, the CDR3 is TGTGCCAGCAGCGTAGAAGACGGGAGGAGGAGCACAGATACGCAGTATTTT. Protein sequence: CASSVEDGRRSTDTQYF.

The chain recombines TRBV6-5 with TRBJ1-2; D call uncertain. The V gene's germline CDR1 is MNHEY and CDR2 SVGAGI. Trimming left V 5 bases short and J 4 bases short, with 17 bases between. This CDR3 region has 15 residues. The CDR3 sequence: CASSPTVAVSYGYTF. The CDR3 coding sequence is TGTGCCAGCAGTCCAACCGTCGCGGTTTCCTATGGCTACACCTTC.

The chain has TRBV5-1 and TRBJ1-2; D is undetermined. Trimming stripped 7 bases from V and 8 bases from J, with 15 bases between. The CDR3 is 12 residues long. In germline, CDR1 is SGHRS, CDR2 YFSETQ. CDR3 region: CASGPGYGGYTF. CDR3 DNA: TGCGCCAGCGGGCCTGGTTATGGGGGCTACACCTTC. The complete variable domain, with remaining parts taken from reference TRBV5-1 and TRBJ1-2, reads KAGVTQTPRYLIKTRGQQVTLSCSPISGHRSVSWYQQTPGQGLQFLFEYFSETQRNKGNFPGRFSGRQFSNSRSEMNVSTLELGDSALYLCASGPGYGGYTFGSGTRLTVV.